This T cell receptor beta chain stems from a study of T-cell reconstitution after alpha-beta-depleted transplantation in children. Preparation of the TCRbeta library used unique molecular identifiers. TCRdb re-called the PCR reads with MiXCR, one entry per CDR3 protein. The sample carries 610,000 or so distinct CDR3 sequences, 25% to 30% recorded once. Study results and limitations: Newly produced T cells mostly provided counts and TCRbeta diversity after one year, as hyperexpanded clones declined.

The germline gives CDR1 SQVTM, CDR2 ANQGSEA. The trim removed 2 bases at V and 7 bases at J, leaving 2 bases unmatched. The CDR3 consists of 12 residues. This clonotype was counted a few times. Its antigen is undetermined. The material was PBMCs, obtained before TCRalphabeta/CD19-depleted stem cell transplant. V gene TRBV29-1 combines with J gene TRBJ2-7; TRBD2 aligns across 10 bases. This receptor was identified in a boy in the first two years of life with Wiskott-Aldrich syndrome, due to receive a stem cell transplant. The CDR3 reads CSVELAGVEQYF. Written as DNA, the CDR3 is TGCAGCGTTGAACTAGCGGGAGTGGAGCAGTACTTC.